One TCR beta chain is described in this entry. Its antigen is currently unknown. The V end lost 4 bases, the J end lost 0 bases, and 7 bases lay between the germline ends. The CDR3 is 14 amino acids. Looked up from germline, CDR1 is LGHNA and CDR2 is YNFKEQ. This sample is drawn from a study of a mutant IDH1 vaccine in newly diagnosed glioma. Turning to the study itself: Most patients had radiochemotherapy with temozolomide before enrollment; others had one alone. Regarding the study as a whole: Seemingly, pseudoprogression had no relation to changes in the top peripheral T cell clonotypes.

Time point: baseline, week 1 (first vaccination visit). Described treatment: pre-vaccination baseline after standard-of-care therapy. Here immunoSEQ multiplex PCR was the method, and the copy in TCRdb shows in-frame clones only, minus some. Of some 100,000 clones listed, roughly four fifths are singletons. The chain uses TRBV4-2 and TRBJ2-4; no clear D. The sample in question was PBMCs, obtained from a glioma patient treated with radiotherapy, temozolomide or both. The clonotype originates from a woman aged 50 to 65 with glioma. The CDR3 region is CASSPRLAKNIQYF. The CDR3 nucleotides read TGTGCCAGCAGCCCACGCTTAGCCAAAAACATTCAGTACTTC.